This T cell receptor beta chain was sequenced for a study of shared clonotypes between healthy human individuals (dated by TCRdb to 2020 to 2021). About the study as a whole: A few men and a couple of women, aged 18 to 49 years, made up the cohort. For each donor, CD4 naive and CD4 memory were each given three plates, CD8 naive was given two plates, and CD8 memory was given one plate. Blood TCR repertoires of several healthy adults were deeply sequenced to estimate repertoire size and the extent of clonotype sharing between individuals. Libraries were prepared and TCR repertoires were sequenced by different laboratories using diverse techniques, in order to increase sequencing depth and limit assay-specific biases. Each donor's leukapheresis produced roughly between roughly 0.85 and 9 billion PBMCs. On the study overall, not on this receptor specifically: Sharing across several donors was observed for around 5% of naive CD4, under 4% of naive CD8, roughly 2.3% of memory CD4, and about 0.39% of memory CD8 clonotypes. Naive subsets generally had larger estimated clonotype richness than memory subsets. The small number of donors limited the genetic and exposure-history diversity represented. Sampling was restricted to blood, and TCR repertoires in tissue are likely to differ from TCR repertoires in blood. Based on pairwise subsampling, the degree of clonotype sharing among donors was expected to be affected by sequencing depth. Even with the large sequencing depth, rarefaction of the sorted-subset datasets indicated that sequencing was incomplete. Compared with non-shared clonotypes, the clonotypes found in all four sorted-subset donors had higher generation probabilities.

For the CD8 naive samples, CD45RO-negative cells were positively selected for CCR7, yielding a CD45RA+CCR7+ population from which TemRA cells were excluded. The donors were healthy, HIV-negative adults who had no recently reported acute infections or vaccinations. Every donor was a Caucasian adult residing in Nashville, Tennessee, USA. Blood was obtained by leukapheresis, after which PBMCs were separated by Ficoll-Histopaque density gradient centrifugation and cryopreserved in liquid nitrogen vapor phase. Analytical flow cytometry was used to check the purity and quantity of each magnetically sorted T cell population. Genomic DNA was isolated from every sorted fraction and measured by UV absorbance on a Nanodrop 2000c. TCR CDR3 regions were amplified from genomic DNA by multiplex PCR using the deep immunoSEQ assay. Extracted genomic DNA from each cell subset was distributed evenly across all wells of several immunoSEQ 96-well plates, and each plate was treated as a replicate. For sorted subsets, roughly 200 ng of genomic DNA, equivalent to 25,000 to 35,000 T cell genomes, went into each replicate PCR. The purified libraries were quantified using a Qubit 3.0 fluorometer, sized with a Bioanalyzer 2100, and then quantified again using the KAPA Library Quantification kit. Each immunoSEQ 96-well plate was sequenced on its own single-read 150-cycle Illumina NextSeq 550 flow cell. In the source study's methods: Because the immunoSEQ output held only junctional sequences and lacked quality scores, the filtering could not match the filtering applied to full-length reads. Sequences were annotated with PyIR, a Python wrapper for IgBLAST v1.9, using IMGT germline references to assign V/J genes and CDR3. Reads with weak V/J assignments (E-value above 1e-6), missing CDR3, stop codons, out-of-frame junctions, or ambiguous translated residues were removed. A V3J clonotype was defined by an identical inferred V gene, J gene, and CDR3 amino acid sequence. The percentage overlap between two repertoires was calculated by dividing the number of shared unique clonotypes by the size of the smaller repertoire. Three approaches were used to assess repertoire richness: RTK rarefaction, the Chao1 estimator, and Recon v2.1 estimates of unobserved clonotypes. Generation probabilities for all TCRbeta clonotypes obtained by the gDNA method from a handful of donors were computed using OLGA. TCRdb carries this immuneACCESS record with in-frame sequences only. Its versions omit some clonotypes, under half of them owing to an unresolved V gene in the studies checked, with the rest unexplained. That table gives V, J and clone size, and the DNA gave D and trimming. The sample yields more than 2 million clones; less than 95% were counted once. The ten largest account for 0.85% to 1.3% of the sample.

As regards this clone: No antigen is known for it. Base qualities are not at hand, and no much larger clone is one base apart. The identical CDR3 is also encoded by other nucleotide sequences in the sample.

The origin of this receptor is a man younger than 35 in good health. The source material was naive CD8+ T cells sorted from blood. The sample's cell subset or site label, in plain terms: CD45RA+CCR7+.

The DNA is as follows: TGTGCCAGCAGCGTAGGAGACAGTGCCTACGAGCAGTACTTC. Protein translation: CASSVGDSAYEQYF. The chain joins TRBV9 to TRBJ2-7; tentative D gene TRBD1, with 5 bases matching. V sheds 0 bases and J sheds 2 bases, leaving 9 bases between their ends. From the germline V gene, CDR1 is SGDLS and CDR2 is YYNGEE. The CDR3 measures 14 amino acids from cysteine to phenylalanine. CDR3 DNA only is kept here, 42 bases in frame from base 1.